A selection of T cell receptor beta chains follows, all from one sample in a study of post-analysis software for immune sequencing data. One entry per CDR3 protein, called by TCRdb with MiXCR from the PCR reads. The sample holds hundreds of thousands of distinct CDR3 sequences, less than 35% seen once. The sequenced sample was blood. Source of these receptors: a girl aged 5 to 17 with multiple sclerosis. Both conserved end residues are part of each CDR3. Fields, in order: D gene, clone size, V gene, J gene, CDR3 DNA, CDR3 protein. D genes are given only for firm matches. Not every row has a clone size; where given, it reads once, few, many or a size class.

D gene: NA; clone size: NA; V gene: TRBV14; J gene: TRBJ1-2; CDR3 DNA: TGTGCCAGCAGCTGGACGAGGGACTATGGCTACACCTTC; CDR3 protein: CASSWTRDYGYTF
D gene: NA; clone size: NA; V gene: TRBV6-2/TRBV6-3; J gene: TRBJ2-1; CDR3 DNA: TGTGCCAGCAGCCACCCATGGCTAGCAGCGTACAATGAGCAGTTCTTC; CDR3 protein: CASSHPWLAAYNEQFF
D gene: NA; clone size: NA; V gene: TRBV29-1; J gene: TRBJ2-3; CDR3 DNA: TGCAGCGTTGTTGGCAGGGTATGGGCAGATACGCAGTATTTT; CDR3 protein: CSVVGRVWADTQYF
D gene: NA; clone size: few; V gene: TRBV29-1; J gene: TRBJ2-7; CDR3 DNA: TGCAGCGTTGGTCCCGGGGGTAACGAGCAGTACTTC; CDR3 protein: CSVGPGGNEQYF
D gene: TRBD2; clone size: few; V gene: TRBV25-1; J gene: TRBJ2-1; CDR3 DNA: TGTGCCAGCAGTGAATGGAGCGGGAGGGCCTTGGAGCAGTTCTTC; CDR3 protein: CASSEWSGRALEQFF
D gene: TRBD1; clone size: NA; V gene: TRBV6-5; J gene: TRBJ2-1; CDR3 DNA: TGTGCCAGCAGTTACGGGACAGATACAAGAGGGAATGAGCAGTTCTTC; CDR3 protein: CASSYGTDTRGNEQFF
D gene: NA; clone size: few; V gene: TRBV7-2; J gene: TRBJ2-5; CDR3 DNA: TGTGCCAGCAGCTTACATCGTCGGCGGGACGTAGGAGAGACCCAGTACTTC; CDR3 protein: CASSLHRRRDVGETQYF
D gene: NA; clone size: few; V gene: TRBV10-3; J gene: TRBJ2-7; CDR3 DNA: TGTGCCATCAGTGATTGGGGGGAGAGCTCCTACAATGAGCAGTACTTC; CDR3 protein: CAISDWGESSYNEQYF
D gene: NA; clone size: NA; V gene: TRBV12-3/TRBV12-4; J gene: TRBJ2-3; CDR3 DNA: TGTGCCAGCAGCCGACAGGGAGGCACTAACACAGATACGCAGTATTTT; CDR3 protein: CASSRQGGTNTDTQYF
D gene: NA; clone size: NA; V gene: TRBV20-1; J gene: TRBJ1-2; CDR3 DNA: TGCAGTGCGGGGGGCTATTCCAACTATGGCTACACCTTC; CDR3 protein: CSAGGYSNYGYTF
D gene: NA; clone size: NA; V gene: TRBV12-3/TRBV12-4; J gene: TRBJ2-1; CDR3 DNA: TGTGCCAGCAGTACCGGGAGAGGGAAAAAAAATGAGCAGTTCTTC; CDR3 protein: CASSTGRGKKNEQFF
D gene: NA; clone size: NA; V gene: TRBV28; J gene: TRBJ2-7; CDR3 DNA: TGTGCCAGCAGTTCCCTTGGGGGCCAGTACTTC; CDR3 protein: CASSSLGGQYF
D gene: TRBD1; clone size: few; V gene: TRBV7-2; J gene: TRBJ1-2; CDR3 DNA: TGTGCCAGCAGCTCAGGAAGACAGGGGAGCTATGGCTACACCTTC; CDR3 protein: CASSSGRQGSYGYTF
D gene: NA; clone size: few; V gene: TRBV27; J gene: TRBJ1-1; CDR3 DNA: TGTGCCAGCAGCCAGTTATCTATCCGGGGGACTGAAGCTTTCTTT; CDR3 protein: CASSQLSIRGTEAFF
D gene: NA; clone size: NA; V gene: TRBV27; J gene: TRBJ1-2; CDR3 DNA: TGTGCCAGCAGTTTTTCAGGGGACGATGGCTACACCTTC; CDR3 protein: CASSFSGDDGYTF
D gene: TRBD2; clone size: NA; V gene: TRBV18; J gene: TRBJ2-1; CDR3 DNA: TGTGCCGGATCACCCGTCGCGGGGGAGGCCCATGAGCAGTTCTTC; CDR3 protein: CAGSPVAGEAHEQFF
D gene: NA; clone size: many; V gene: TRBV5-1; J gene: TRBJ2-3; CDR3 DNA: TGCGCCAGCAGCTTTATAACGACAGATACGCAGTATTTT; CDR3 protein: CASSFITTDTQYF
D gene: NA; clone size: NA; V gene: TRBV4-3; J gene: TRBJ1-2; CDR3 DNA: TGCGCCAGCAGCCAGGTCCGCAGGGGAACCTATGGCTACACCTTC; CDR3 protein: CASSQVRRGTYGYTF
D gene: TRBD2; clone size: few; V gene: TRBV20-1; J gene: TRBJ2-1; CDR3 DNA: TGCAGTGCTAGTAGGGCTAGCGGGAGCTCCTACAATGAGCAGTTCTTC; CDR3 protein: CSASRASGSSYNEQFF
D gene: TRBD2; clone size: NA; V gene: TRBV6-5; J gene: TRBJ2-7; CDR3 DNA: TGTGCCAGCAGTTCACTAGCGGGCCCTGAAGGGCAGTACTTC; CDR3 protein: CASSSLAGPEGQYF
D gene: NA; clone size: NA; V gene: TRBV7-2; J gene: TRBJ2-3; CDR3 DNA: TGTGCCAGCACCATTGGAGGGCCAATTCGAGATACGCAGTATTTT; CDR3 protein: CASTIGGPIRDTQYF
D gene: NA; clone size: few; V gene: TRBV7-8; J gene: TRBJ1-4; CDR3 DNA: TGTGCCAGCAGCTTAGAAGGACGGCGCTCCCAGGAACTGTTTTTT; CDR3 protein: CASSLEGRRSQELFF
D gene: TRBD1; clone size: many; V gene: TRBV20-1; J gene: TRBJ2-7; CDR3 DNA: TGCAGTGCATCAGACAGGGATAACGAGCAGTACTTC; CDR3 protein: CSASDRDNEQYF
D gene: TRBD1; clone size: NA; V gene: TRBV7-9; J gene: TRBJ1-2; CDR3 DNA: TGTGCCAGCAGTTTTGGACAGGGGCGGGAAGACGGCTACACCTTC; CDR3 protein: CASSFGQGREDGYTF
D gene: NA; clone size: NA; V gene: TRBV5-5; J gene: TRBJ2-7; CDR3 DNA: TGTGCCAGCAGCCGACAGCCCCTAGATCTCGAGCAGTACTTC; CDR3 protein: CASSRQPLDLEQYF
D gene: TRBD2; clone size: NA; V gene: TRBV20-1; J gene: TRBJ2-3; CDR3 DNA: TGCAGTGCCCTGGGAATTGATCTAGCGGGAAGCACAGATACGCAGTATTTT; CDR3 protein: CSALGIDLAGSTDTQYF
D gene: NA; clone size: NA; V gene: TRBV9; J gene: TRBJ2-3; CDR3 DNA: TGTGCCAGCAGCGGCCGGACCCGGGGCGCAGATACGCAGTATTTT; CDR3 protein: CASSGRTRGADTQYF
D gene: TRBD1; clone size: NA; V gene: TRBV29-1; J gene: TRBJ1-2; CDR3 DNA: TGCAGCGTGAGGGACAGCCCTGCCTACTATGACTACACCTTC; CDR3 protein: CSVRDSPAYYDYTF
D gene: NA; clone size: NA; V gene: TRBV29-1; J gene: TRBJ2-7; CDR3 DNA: TGCAGCGTTAGAGCCTCGGCCTACAAGCAGTACTTC; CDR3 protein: CSVRASAYKQYF
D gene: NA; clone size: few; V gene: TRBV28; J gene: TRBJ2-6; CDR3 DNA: TGTGCCAGCAATTACGGCGGACCCTCTGGGGCCAACGTCCTGACTTTC; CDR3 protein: CASNYGGPSGANVLTF
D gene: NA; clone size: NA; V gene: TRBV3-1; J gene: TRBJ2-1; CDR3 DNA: TGTGCCAGCAGCCTAGGACCTGCCAATGAGCAGTTCTTC; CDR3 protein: CASSLGPANEQFF
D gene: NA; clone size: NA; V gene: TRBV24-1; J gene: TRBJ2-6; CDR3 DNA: TGTGCCACCAGTGGCCTACCCCAGTCTGGGGCCAACGTCCTGACTTTC; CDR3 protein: CATSGLPQSGANVLTF
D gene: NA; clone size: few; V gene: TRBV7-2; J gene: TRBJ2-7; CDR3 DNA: TGTGCCAGCAGCTTCCCTGGCAGGGTGTCCTACGAGCAGTACTTC; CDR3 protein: CASSFPGRVSYEQYF
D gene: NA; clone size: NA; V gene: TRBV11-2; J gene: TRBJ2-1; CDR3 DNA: TGTGCCAGCAGCTTTACAGGAGCCGGTCAATACAATGAGCAGTTCTTC; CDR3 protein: CASSFTGAGQYNEQFF
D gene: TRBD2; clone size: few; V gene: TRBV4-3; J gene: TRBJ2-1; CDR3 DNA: TGCGCCAGCAGCCAAGATCGGAACGGGAGGCCTGGTGAGCAGTTCTTC; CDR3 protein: CASSQDRNGRPGEQFF
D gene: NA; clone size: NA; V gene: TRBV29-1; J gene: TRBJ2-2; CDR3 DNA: TGCAGCGTTGAAGACCCTCCCCGGGGGCGGCTGTTTTTT; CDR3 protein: CSVEDPPRGRLFF
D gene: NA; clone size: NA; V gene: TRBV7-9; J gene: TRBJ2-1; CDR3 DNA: TGTGCCTGCCGACCCGGCTACAATGAGCAGTTCTTC; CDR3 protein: CACRPGYNEQFF
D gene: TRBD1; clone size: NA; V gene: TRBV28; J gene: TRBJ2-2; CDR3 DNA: TGTGCCAGCAGCCCACCGGGACAGATCCTGGGGGAGCTGTTTTTT; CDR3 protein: CASSPPGQILGELFF
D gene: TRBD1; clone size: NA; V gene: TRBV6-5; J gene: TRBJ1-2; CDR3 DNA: TGTGCCAGCAAGCGGACAGGGGGCAAGGGGATCTATGGCTACACCTTC; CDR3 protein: CASKRTGGKGIYGYTF